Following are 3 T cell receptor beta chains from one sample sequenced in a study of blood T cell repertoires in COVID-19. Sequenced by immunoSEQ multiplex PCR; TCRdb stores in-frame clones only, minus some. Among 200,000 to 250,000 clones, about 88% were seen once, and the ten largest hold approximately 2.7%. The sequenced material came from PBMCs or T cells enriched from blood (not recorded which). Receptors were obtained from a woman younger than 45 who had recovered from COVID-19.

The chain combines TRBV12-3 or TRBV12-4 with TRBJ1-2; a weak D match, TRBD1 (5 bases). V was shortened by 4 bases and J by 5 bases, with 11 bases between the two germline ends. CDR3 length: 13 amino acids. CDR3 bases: TGTGCCAGCAGTTCATCGGGACTGTATGGCTACACCTTC. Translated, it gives CASSSSGLYGYTF.

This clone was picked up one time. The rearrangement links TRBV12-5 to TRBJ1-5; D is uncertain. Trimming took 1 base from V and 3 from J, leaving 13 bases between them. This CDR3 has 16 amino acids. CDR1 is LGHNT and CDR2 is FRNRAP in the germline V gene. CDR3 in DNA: TGTGCTAGTGGTTTGGGCCTTTACACGCCCAATCAGCCCCAGCATTTT. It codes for CASGLGLYTPNQPQHF.

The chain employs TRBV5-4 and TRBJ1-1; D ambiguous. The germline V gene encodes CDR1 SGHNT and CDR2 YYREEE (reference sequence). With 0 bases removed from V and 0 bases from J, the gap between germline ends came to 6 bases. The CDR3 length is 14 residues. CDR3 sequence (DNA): TGTGCCAGCAGCTTGGTCCAGATGAACACTGAAGCTTTCTTT. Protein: CASSLVQMNTEAFF.